The next 22 T cell receptor beta chains were all read from a single sample in a study of blood T cell repertoires in COVID-19. TCRdb's copy holds only in-frame clones and misses some; the assay was immunoSEQ multiplex PCR. This sample has around 370,000 clones, with over 70% found just once. The material sequenced was peripheral blood. These receptors were obtained from a woman aged 50 to 65 with COVID-19, enrolled during active disease.

V usage is TRBV5-1 and J usage is TRBJ2-4; D is possibly TRBD2 (6 bases). V lost 4 bases and J 5 bases, leaving 16 bases between the germline ends. Per the germline V gene, CDR1 is SGHRS and CDR2 is YFSETQ. The CDR3 has 15 residues. The CDR3 coding sequence is TGCGCCAGCAGCCCGGAGGGGTTCGGGCAAAACATTCAGTACTTC. This gives the protein CASSPEGFGQNIQYF.

This clone was seen only a few times. The chain links TRBV12-3 or TRBV12-4 to TRBJ1-2; tentatively, D is TRBD1 (6 bases). V lost 5 bases and J 13 bases, leaving 14 bases between the germline ends. The CDR3 covers 11 residues. For the CDR3, the DNA is TGTGCCAGCAGTCAGGACAGTATTTGCACCTTC. Its translation: CASSQDSICTF.

This CDR3 is CASSSLAGGVRDTQYF. DNA for the CDR3: TGTGCCAGCAGTTCGTTAGCGGGAGGAGTCCGGGATACGCAGTATTTT. The chain links TRBV27 to TRBJ2-3; 10 bases are shared with TRBD2. The CDR3 has 16 amino acids. V lost 4 bases and J lost 6; bases outside the gene matches: 10. The V gene's germline CDR1 is MNHEY and CDR2 SMNVEV (reference sequence).

The chain employs TRBV7-9 and TRBJ1-6; 8 nucleotides agree with TRBD1. The germline gives CDR1 SEHNR, CDR2 FQNEAQ (reference sequence). J was trimmed by 10 bases and V by 3 bases; bases with no gene match: 17. The CDR3 totals 18 residues. CDR3 sequence: CASSFTPRRTGLLSPLHF. Here the CDR3 DNA reads TGTGCCAGCAGCTTCACGCCAAGGCGGACAGGGTTATTGTCACCCCTCCACTTT. Based on the CDR3 plus reference TRBV7-9 and TRBJ1-6, the full variable domain is DTGVSQNPRHKITKRGQNVTFRCDPISEHNRLYWYRQTLGQGPEFLTYFQNEAQLEKSRLLSDRFSAERPKGSFSTLEIQRTEQGDSAMYLCASSFTPRRTGLLSPLHFGNGTRLTVT.

This clone came up a few times. The chain carries TRBV27 and TRBJ2-7, with D perhaps matching TRBD2 (5 bases). The V and J ends lost 2 bases and 4 bases respectively, with 9 bases between them. Germline V gene data show CDR1 as MNHEY and CDR2 as SMNVEV (reference sequence). The CDR3 is 13 residues long. DNA of the CDR3: TGTGCCAGCAGTTTAGCTAGCAGGTACGAGCAGTACTTC. Translation: CASSLASRYEQYF.

The rearrangement joins TRBV5-6 to TRBJ1-5; tentative D call: TRBD1 (5 bases). The germline V gene has CDR1 SGHDT and CDR2 YYEEEE. Trimming left V 5 bases short and J 1 base short, with 13 bases between. The CDR3 loop spans 15 amino acids. CDR3 in amino acids: CASRPSGISNQPQHF. The CDR3 nucleotides read TGTGCCAGCAGACCCTCAGGGATCAGCAATCAGCCCCAGCATTTT. Complete variable domain (other parts from reference TRBV5-6 and TRBJ1-5): DAGVTQSPTHLIKTRGQQVTLRCSPKSGHDTVSWYQQALGQGPQFIFQYYEEEERQRGNFPDRFSGHQFPNYSSELNVNALLLGDSALYLCASRPSGISNQPQHFGDGTRLSIL.

V and J are TRBV19 and TRBJ1-2, with D perhaps TRBD1 (5 bases). V shed 6 bases and J shed 3 bases, with 17 bases lying between them. The CDR3 contains 15 residues. Germline V CDR1 and CDR2: LNHDA, SQIVND (reference sequence). CDR3 bases: TGTGCCAGTAGCACCCCGACAGTACGCCACTATGGCTACACCTTC. Protein: CASSTPTVRHYGYTF.

The chain couples TRBV7-8 to TRBJ2-2; D remains unclear. The CDR3 covers 12 residues. The V end was cut by 3 bases, the J end by 7 bases, with 6 bases between. Germline V gene sequence: CDR1 SGHVS, CDR2 FQNEAQ. This chain's CDR3 is CASSFGRGELFF. CDR3 nucleotide sequence: TGTGCCAGCAGCTTCGGTCGCGGGGAGCTGTTTTTT.

Points on this clone: The same CDR3 arises from other DNA sequences in this sample as well. The V gene is TRBV6-5, the J gene TRBJ1-1, with TRBD1 identical over 7 bases. Germline assignment: CDR1 MNHEY and CDR2 SVGAGI. The CDR3 sequence is 12 residues long. The V and J ends lost 6 bases and 5 bases, in that order; junction bases with no gene match: 3. The CDR3 spells CASSLTGTEAFF. CDR3 coding DNA: TGTGCCAGCAGCCTGACAGGGACTGAAGCTTTCTTT.

About this clone: The junction departs from germline at one end; a sequencing error may be responsible. This rearrangement joins TRBV30 to TRBJ2-5; D perhaps matches TRBD1 (5 bases). Germline-derived CDR1 and CDR2 are GTSNPN and SVGIG (reference sequence). The CDR3 has 14 amino acids. The CDR3 DNA reads as TGTGCCTGCAGTGGCAGACAGACCGAAGAGACCCAGTACTTC. It is translated as CACSGRQTEETQYF.

This clone showed up just once. V is TRBV5-4 and J is TRBJ2-1, with 15 nucleotides matching TRBD2. Unmatched junction bases numbered 6, after V lost 4 bases and J lost 1 base. CDR3 size: 18 residues. The germline V gene has CDR1 SGHNT and CDR2 YYREEE (reference sequence). CDR3 DNA: TGTGCCAGCAGCACGGGACTAGCGGGAGGTAGGTCCTACAATGAGCAGTTCTTC. It is translated as CASSTGLAGGRSYNEQFF.

The chain joins TRBV18 to TRBJ2-1; the D gene is possibly TRBD1 (5 bases). Germline values: CDR1 KGHSH, CDR2 LQKENI. This CDR3 has 13 residues. Trimming left V 6 bases short and J 7 bases short, with 13 bases between. CDR3 loop: CASSQYQGNEQFF. The CDR3 DNA sequence: TGTGCCAGCTCGCAATATCAGGGAAATGAGCAGTTCTTC.

This clone was counted between two and nine times. The chain is built from TRBV6-2 or TRBV6-3 and TRBJ1-1; no definite D call. The V gene's germline CDR1 is MNHEY and CDR2 SVGEGT. Trimming removed 2 bases from V and 1 base from J, with 14 bases in between. This CDR3 is built from 16 residues. The chain's CDR3 is CASSYGRGNRNTEAFF. CDR3 nucleotides: TGTGCCAGCAGTTACGGACGGGGAAATAGGAACACTGAAGCTTTCTTT.

The rearrangement links TRBV5-1 to TRBJ1-6, with TRBD1 matching over 7 bases. CDR3 length: 19 residues. The germline CDR1 and CDR2 sequences are SGHRS and YFSETQ. The J segment lost 1 base and the V segment lost 0 bases, leaving 10 bases of the junction unmatched. The CDR3 sequence is CASSLAGGGGRSYNSPLHF. The CDR3, as DNA: TGCGCCAGCAGCTTGGCCGGAGGGGGCGGGCGTTCCTATAATTCACCCCTCCACTTT.

V is TRBV6-2 or TRBV6-3 and J is TRBJ2-6; TRBD2 matches at 7 bases. This CDR3 is built from 15 residues. Unmatched junction bases numbered 1, after V lost 2 bases and J lost 3 bases. CDR1 is MNHEY, CDR2 SVGEGT, per germline. CDR3 in amino acids: CASSYGGDGANVLTF. CDR3 coding DNA: TGTGCCAGCAGTTACGGGGGGGATGGGGCCAACGTCCTGACTTTC.

This rearrangement joins TRBV27 to TRBJ2-2; a weak D match, TRBD1 (6 bases). From germline, CDR1 is MNHEY and CDR2 SMNVEV (reference sequence). The CDR3 consists of 14 residues. V shed 3 bases and J shed 6 bases, with 11 bases lying between them. In nucleotides, the CDR3 is TGTGCCAGCAGTTTCTGGACAGCCCCCGGGGAGCTGTTTTTT. Translating gives CASSFWTAPGELFF.

The chain joins TRBV18 to TRBJ1-4, with TRBD1 identical over 7 bases. The CDR3 runs to 17 residues. Trimming at V came to 5 bases and at J to 1 base, leaving 10 bases not matched to a gene. Per the germline V gene, CDR1 is KGHSH and CDR2 is LQKENI. For the CDR3, the DNA is TGTGCCAGCTCAACTACGACAGGGTTGGGAACTAATGAAAAACTGTTTTTT. Protein: CASSTTTGLGTNEKLFF.

The chain couples TRBV24-1 to TRBJ2-2; the D is unclear. Germline CDR1 reads KGHDR; CDR2 reads SFDVKD. Trimming removed 2 bases at V and 1 base at J, with 4 bases between. The CDR3 has 14 amino acids. In nucleotides, the CDR3 is TGTGCCACCAGTGATTATAAGAACACCGGGGAGCTGTTTTTT. It translates to CATSDYKNTGELFF.

In its sample, this clone was seen once. The chain uses TRBV15 and TRBJ2-2, with 8 bases aligning to TRBD2. Germline CDR1 LNHNV, CDR2 YYDKDF (reference sequence). The length of the CDR3 is 16 residues. With V trimmed by 5 bases and J by 6 bases, 11 bases remained unmatched. The CDR3 reads CATSPGGSGDSGELFF. CDR3 DNA sequence: TGTGCCACCAGCCCGGGGGGTAGCGGGGATTCCGGGGAGCTGTTTTTT. The full variable domain, completed using reference TRBV15 and TRBJ2-2, is DAMVIQNPRYQVTQFGKPVTLSCSQTLNHNVMYWYQQKSSQAPKLLFHYYDKDFNNEADTPDNFQSRRPNTSFCFLDIRSPGLGDTAMYLCATSPGGSGDSGELFFGEGSRLTVL.

Note on this clone: Other DNA sequences in the same sample also yield this CDR3. The chain is built from TRBV19 and TRBJ1-1; TRBD1 might be the D (6 bases). Trimming removed 3 bases at V and 5 bases at J, with 13 bases between. Germline assignment: CDR1 LNHDA and CDR2 SQIVND (reference sequence). The CDR3 totals 14 residues. CDR3 sequence (DNA): TGTGCCAGTAGTATCGGCAGGGGAGGGACTGAAGCTTTCTTT. It is translated as CASSIGRGGTEAFF.

This chain connects TRBV27 to TRBJ2-7; 9 bases line up with TRBD1. CDR1 MNHEY and CDR2 SMNVEV come from the germline V gene (reference sequence). CDR3 size: 15 residues. After removal of 10 bases from V and 3 bases from J, the junction contained 13 bases not matched to a gene. The CDR3 is CATQPDRGIGYEQYF. The CDR3 region has the DNA TGTGCCACCCAACCGGACAGGGGAATAGGCTACGAGCAGTACTTC.

The chain links TRBV30 to TRBJ2-7; tentative D call: TRBD1 (6 bases). The CDR3 is made up of 12 amino acids. V gave up 5 bases and J gave up 3 bases, with 11 bases separating them. In germline, CDR1 is GTSNPN, CDR2 SVGIG (reference sequence). CDR3 DNA: TGTGCCTGGGGGTACAGGGACTACGAGCAGTACTTC. Protein: CAWGYRDYEQYF.